This T cell receptor (beta chain) derives from a study of identical twins. In germline, CDR1 is SGHVS, CDR2 FQNEAQ. V lost 4 bases, J lost 5 bases, and 9 bases lay in between. The CDR3 has 13 amino acids. Study conclusions and caveats: Less excess twin sharing appeared in beta out-of-frame sequences. Diverse VJ usage suggested most zero-insertion clonotypes were not invariant T cells. Its conclusions, products of cross-sectional statistical analysis, did not come from following the same donors.

In TCRdb, the 5' RACE reads were re-called with MiXCR into one record per CDR3 protein. Here the sample spans some 630,000 distinct CDR3 sequences, less than 9% being singletons. Ten or more counts support this clonotype. The antigen is not known. Separately, the same data were catalogued under a study of yellow fever vaccine responses in identical twins.

Input material: PBMCs. V is TRBV7-8 and J is TRBJ2-1, with D unresolved. This clonotype was obtained from a woman under 30 in good health. CDR3 in amino acids: CASSYQAHNEQFF. CDR3 sequence (DNA): TGTGCCAGCAGCTACCAAGCCCACAATGAGCAGTTCTTC.